This T cell receptor beta chain was identified in a study of esophageal squamous cell carcinoma under preoperative chemotherapy (dated by TCRdb to between 2017 and 2018). Background on the whole study: Both tumor-infiltrating lymphocytes and peripheral blood T cells had their TCR repertoires profiled in the study. In patients with esophageal squamous cell carcinoma, the study looked at what paclitaxel-nedaplatin chemotherapy did to T-cell receptor repertoires. The cohort comprised a handful of patients with primary esophageal squamous cell carcinoma. Repertoires from samples taken before paclitaxel-nedaplatin therapy were compared with repertoires from samples taken after paclitaxel-nedaplatin therapy.

Preparation of the library involved PCR. The data were produced on a HiSeq X Ten. High-throughput sequencing was used to characterize TCR repertoires. The raw public data were reprocessed by TCRdb itself: fastp quality trimming at Q25, MiXCR clonotype calling, in-frame beta chains only. When rows share a CDR3 protein, they turn into one entry using the most common DNA and genes. For this sample there are 6,400 or so distinct CDR3 sequences; approximately 33% appear just once. The ten largest clones add up to 14% to 15% of the sample. Taken with the paper, the label for time point translates to: before preoperative PTX-NDP chemotherapy. Patients received paclitaxel-nedaplatin as preoperative chemotherapy before surgery. Beyond this particular receptor, the publication reports: Only five patients with esophageal squamous cell carcinoma were analyzed, making for a small cohort. Tumor-infiltrating lymphocytes after treatment appeared to come partly from peripheral T cells migrating into the tumor, rather than solely from local clonal changes. Paclitaxel-nedaplatin therapy caused immediate and substantial changes in clonotype frequency, and abundant clones were more likely to contract than to amplify. TCR diversity increased significantly in peripheral T cells after chemotherapy, but not in tumor-infiltrating lymphocytes.

In this sample, this clonotype turned up many times. Its antigen remains unidentified. Base quality data are lacking; no much larger clone is found one base away. CDR1 and CDR2 were assigned from the germline V gene as MRHNA and SNTAGT. V sheds 4 bases and J sheds 0 bases, leaving 11 bases between their ends. The CDR3 contains 15 residues, cysteine and phenylalanine counted. CDR3 DNA is the only sequence kept; it has 45 bases, read in frame from the first base. This chain joins TRBV6-4 to TRBJ2-3; a tentative D match to TRBD2 spans 5 bases. The sequence came from a human donor with esophageal squamous cell carcinoma. The donor label of this sample is uncertain. Sampling was carried out from a patient given preoperative chemotherapy. The nucleotide sequence reads TGTGCCAGCAGTGCTATTGGCGGGAGCACAGATACGCAGTATTTT. It translates to CASSAIGGSTDTQYF.